This paragraph covers one T cell receptor beta chain sequence. Its antigen remains unknown. From germline, CDR1 is MDHEN and CDR2 SYDVKM. V shed 6 bases and J 5 bases; nucleotides not matched to a gene: 10. The CDR3 has 16 residues. This entry is derived from a study of post-analysis software for immune sequencing data. Regarding the study as a whole: Roughly five TRBV segments were significantly more frequent in patients than in controls. TRBV5-6, TRBV5-1 and TRBV20-1 were among these segments. Strong co-clustering by F measure was seen for same-batch samples.

Tagging with unique molecular identifiers was a feature of the TCR beta cDNA libraries. TCRdb ran MiXCR on the PCR reads and lists one entry per CDR3 protein. The sample lists about 800,000 distinct CDR3 sequences, about 27% seen once, with more than 0.55% in the top ten. Sequencing input: blood. The origin of this receptor is a girl between 5 and 17 years old with multiple sclerosis. V and J are TRBV28 and TRBJ2-3; 11 bases fit TRBD1. CDR3 region: CASSSPGTGGLDTQYF. The CDR3 DNA is TGTGCCAGCAGCTCCCCCGGGACAGGGGGATTAGATACGCAGTATTTT.